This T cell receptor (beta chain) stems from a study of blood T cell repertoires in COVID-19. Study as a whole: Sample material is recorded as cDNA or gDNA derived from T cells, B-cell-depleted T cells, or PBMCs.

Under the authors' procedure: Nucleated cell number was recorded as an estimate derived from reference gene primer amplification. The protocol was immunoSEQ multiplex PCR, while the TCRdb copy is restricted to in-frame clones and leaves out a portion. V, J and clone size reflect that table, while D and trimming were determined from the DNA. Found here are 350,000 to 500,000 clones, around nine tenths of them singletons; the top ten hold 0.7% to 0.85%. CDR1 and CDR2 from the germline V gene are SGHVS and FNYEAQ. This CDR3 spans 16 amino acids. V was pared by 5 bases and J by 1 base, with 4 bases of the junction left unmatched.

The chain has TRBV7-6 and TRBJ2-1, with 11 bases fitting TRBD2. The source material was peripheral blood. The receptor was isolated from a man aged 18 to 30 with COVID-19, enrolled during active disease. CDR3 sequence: CASSLIAGGSYNEQFF. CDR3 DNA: TGTGCCAGCAGCCTTATAGCGGGAGGGTCCTACAATGAGCAGTTCTTC. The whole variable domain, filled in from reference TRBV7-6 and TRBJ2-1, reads GAGVSQSPRYKVTKRGQDVALRCDPISGHVSLYWYRQALGQGPEFLTYFNYEAQQDKSGLPNDRFSAERPEGSISTLTIQRTEQRDSAMYRCASSLIAGGSYNEQFFGPGTRLTVL.